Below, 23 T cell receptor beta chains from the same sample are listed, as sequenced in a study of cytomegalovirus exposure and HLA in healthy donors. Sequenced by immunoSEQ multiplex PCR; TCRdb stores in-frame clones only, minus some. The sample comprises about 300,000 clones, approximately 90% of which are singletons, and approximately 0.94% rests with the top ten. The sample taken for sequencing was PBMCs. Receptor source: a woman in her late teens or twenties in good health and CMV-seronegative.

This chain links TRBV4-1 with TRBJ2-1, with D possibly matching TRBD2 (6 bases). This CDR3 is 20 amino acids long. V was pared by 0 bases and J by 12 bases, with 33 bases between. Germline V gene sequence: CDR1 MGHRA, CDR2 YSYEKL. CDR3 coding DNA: TGCGCCAGCAGCCAAGATCTACGCCTAGCGCCGGGGACTTCTACAATCTGGCAGTTCTTC. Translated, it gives CASSQDLRLAPGTSTIWQFF.

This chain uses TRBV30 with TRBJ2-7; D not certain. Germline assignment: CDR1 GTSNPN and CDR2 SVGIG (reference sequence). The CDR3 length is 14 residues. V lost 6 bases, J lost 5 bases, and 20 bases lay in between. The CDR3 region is CACLQDILINEQYF. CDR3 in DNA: TGTGCCTGCCTACAAGACATATTAATCAACGAGCAGTACTTC.

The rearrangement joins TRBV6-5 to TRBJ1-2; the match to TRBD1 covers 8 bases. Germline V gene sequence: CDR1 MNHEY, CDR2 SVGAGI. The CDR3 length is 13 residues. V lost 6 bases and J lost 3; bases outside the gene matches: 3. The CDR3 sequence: CASSGQGDYGYTF. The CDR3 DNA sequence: TGTGCCAGCAGCGGACAGGGTGACTATGGCTACACCTTC.

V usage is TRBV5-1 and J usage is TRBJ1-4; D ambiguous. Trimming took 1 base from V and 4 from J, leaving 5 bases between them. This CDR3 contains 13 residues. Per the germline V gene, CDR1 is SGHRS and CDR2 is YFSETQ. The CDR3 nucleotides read TGCGCCAGCAGCTTGTCCAGTAATGAAAAACTGTTTTTT. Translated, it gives CASSLSSNEKLFF.

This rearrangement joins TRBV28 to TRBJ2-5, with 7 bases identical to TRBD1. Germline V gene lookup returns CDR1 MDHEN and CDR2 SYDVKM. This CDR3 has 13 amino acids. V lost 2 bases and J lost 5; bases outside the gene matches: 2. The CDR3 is CASSLIGGETQYF. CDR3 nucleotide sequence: TGTGCCAGCAGTTTAATAGGGGGCGAGACCCAGTACTTC.

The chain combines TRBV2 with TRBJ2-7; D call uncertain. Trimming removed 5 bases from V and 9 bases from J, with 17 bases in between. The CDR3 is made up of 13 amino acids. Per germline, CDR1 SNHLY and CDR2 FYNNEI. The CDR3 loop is CASSTRLDGLQYF. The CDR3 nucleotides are TGTGCCAGCAGTACACGTTTAGACGGGTTGCAGTACTTC.

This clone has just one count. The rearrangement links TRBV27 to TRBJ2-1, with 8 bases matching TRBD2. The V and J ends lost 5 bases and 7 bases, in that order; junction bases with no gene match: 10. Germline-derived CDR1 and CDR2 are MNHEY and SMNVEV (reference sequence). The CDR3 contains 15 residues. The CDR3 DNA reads TGTGCCAGCAGTCCTAGCGGGCCCGGAAGAAATGAGCAGTTCTTC. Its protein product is CASSPSGPGRNEQFF.

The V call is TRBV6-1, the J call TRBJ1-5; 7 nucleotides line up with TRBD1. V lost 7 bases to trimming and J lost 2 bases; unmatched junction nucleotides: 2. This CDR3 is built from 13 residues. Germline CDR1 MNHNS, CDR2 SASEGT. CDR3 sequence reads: CASNQGGNQPQHF. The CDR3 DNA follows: TGTGCCAGCAACCAGGGGGGCAATCAGCCCCAGCATTTT.

CDR3 residues: CASRFSTAYEQYF. In DNA form, the CDR3 reads TGTGCCAGTAGGTTTTCGACAGCCTACGAGCAGTACTTC. The V call is TRBV19, the J call TRBJ2-7; tentatively, D is TRBD1 (5 bases). Germline assignment: CDR1 LNHDA and CDR2 SQIVND (reference sequence). Trimming shortened V by 6 bases and J by 2 bases, and 11 bases separated the two germline ends. CDR3 length: 13 amino acids.

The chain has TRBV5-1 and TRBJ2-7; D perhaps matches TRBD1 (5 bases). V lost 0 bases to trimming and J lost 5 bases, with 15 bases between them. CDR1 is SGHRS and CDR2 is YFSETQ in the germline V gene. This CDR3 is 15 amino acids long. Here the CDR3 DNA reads TGCGCCAGCAGCTTGGAACGTAGGGGCATCGACGAGCAGTACTTC. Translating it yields CASSLERRGIDEQYF. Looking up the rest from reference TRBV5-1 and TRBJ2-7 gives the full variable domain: KAGVTQTPRYLIKTRGQQVTLSCSPISGHRSVSWYQQTPGQGLQFLFEYFSETQRNKGNFPGRFSGRQFSNSRSEMNVSTLELGDSALYLCASSLERRGIDEQYFGPGTRLTVT.

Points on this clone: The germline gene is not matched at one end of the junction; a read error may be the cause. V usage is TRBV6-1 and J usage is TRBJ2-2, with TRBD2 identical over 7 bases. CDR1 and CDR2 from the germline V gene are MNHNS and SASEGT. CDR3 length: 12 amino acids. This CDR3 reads CVGGSRVGELFF. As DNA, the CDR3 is TGCGTGGGCGGGAGCCGGGTCGGGGAGCTGTTTTTT.

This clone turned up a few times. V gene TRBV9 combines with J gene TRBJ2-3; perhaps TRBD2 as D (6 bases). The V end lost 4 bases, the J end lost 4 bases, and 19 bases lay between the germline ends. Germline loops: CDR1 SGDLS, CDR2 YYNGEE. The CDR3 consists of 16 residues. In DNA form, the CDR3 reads TGTGCCAGCAGCACACCGCCTCCGGGAGTCGCAGATACGCAGTATTTT. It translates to CASSTPPPGVADTQYF.

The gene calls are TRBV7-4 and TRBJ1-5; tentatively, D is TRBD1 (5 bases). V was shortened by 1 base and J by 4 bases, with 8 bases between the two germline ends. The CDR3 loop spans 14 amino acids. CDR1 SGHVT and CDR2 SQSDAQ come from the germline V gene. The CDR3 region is CASSLGQINQPQHF. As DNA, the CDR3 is TGTGCCAGCAGCTTAGGACAGATTAATCAGCCCCAGCATTTT.

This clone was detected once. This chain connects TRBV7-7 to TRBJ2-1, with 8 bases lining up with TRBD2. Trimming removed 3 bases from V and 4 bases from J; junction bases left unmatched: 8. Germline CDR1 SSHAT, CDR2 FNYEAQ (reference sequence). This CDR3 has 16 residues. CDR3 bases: TGTGCCAGCAGCTTGCAGGGACTAGGGGGATACAATGAGCAGTTCTTC. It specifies CASSLQGLGGYNEQFF.

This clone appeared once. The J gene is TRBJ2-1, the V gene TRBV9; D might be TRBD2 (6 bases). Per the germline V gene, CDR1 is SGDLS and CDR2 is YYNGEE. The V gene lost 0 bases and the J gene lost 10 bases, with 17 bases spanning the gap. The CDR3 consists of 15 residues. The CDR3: CASSVDGGRSDEQFF. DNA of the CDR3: TGTGCCAGCAGCGTAGACGGGGGTCGGAGTGACGAGCAGTTCTTC.

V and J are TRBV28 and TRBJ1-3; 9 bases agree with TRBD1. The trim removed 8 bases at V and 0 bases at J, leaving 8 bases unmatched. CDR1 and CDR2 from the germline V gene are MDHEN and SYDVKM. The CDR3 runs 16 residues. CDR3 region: CASVGTGFRSGNTIYF. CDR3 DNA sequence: TGTGCCAGCGTCGGGACAGGGTTCCGCTCTGGAAACACCATATATTTT.

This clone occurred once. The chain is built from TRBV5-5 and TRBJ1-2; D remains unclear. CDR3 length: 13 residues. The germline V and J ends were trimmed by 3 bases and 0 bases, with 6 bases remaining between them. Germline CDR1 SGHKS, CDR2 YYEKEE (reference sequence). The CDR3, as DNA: TGTGCCAGCAGCTCTACAGCTAACTATGGCTACACCTTC. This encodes CASSSTANYGYTF.

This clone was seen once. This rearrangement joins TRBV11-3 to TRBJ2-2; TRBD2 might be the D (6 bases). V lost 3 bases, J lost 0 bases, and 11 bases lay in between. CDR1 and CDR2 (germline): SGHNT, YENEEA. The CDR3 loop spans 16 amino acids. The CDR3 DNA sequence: TGTGCCAGCAGCTTGGCAACTAGCACGAACACCGGGGAGCTGTTTTTT. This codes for CASSLATSTNTGELFF.

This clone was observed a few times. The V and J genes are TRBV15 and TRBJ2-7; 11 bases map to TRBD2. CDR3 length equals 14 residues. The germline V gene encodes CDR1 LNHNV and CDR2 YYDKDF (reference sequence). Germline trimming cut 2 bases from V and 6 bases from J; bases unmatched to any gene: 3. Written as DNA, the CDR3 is TGTGCCACCAGCAGACTAGCGGGAGGTCTCGAGCAGTACTTC. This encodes CATSRLAGGLEQYF.

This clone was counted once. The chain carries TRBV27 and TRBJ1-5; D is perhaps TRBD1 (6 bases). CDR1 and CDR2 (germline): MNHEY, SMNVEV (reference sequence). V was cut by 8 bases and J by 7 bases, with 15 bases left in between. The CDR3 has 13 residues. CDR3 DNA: TGTGCCAGCCGAGAGGGGGTCTTACAGCCCCAGCATTTT. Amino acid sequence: CASREGVLQPQHF.

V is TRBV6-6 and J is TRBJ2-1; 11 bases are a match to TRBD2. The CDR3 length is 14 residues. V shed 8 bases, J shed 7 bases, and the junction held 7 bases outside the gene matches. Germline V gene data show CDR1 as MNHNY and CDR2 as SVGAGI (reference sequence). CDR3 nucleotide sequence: TGTGCCAGCTGCTCTAGCGGGAGGCGAAATGAGCAGTTCTTC. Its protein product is CASCSSGRRNEQFF.

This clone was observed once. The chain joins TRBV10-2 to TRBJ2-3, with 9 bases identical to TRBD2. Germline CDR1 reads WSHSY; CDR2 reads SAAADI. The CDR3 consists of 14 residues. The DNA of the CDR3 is TGCGCTACGACAATAGCGGGAGAAAGGGATACGCAGTATTTT. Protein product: CATTIAGERDTQYF.

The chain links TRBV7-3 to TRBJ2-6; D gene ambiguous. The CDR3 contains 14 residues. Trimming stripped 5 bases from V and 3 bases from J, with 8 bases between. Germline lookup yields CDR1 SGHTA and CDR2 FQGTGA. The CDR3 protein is CASSPPGGANVLTF. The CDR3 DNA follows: TGTGCCAGCAGCCCTCCGGGTGGGGCCAACGTCCTGACTTTC.